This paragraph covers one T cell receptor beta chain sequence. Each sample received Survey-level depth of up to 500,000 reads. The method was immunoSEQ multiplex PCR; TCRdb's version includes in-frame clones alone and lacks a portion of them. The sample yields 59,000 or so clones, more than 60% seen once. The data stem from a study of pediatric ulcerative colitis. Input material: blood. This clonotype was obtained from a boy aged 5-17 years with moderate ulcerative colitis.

DNA for the CDR3: TGTGCCAGCAGTTACCTAGCGGGAGTGGGGGGTGAGCAGTTCTTC. Translated: CASSYLAGVGGEQFF. V gene TRBV6-5 combines with J gene TRBJ2-1, with 10 nucleotides matching TRBD2. Unmatched junction bases numbered 7, after V lost 2 bases and J lost 9 bases. Germline lookup yields CDR1 MNHEY and CDR2 SVGAGI. The length of the CDR3 is 15 residues.